What follows are 8 T cell receptor beta chains derived from one specimen sequenced in a study of glioma-infiltrating T cells. The iRepertoire nested amplicon-rescue multiplex PCR amplified TCR alpha and beta CDR3s from RNA. TCRdb re-analysed the multiplex PCR reads in MiXCR, keeping a single row per CDR3 protein. The table records 400,000 or so distinct CDR3 sequences, roughly two fifths of them present only once. Sequenced sample: glioma tissue, nonneoplastic brain tissue, or PBMCs (not recorded which). The source of these receptors is a human donor with low-grade glioma or glioblastoma, undergoing nonglioma brain surgery, or in good health (not recorded which).

Comments on this clonotype: The junction departs from germline at one end; a sequencing error may be responsible. The rearrangement links TRBV28 to TRBJ2-1, with 9 bases that match TRBD2. The CDR3 is 18 amino acids. Germline V lookup: CDR1 MDHEN, CDR2 SYDVKM. CDR3: CASSSNPPPAGGANERFF. In DNA form, the CDR3 reads TGTGCCAGCAGTTCGAACCCACCCCCAGCGGGAGGTGCCAATGAGCGGTTCTTC.

This clonotype was counted only a few times. The chain recombines TRBV28 with TRBJ2-7, with TRBD2 as a possible D gene (5 bases). Trimming shortened V by 2 bases and J by 0 bases, and 8 bases separated the two germline ends. The CDR3 has 14 amino acids. Germline V gene lookup returns CDR1 MDHEN and CDR2 SYDVKM. This chain's CDR3 is CASSLRGASYEQYF. DNA of the CDR3: TGTGCCAGCAGTTTACGGGGAGCCTCCTACGAGCAGTACTTC.

This chain uses TRBV5-1 with TRBJ1-3; D gene unclear. Trimming took off 0 bases at V and 2 bases at J, with 9 bases between the two ends. CDR1 and CDR2 from the germline V gene are SGHRS and YFSETQ. CDR3 length: 15 residues. The CDR3 DNA reads as TGCGCCAGCAGCTTGGGGCCGGCGGCTGGAAACACCATATATTTT. Translation: CASSLGPAAGNTIYF.

Of note for this clonotype: A clone one base away is much larger, so this may be a read error. This chain uses TRBV11-2 with TRBJ2-3, with D maybe TRBD2 (6 bases). This CDR3 comprises 16 residues. Germline V gene sequence: CDR1 SGHAT, CDR2 FQNNGV. The ends were cut back, 5 bases at V and 2 bases at J, with 17 bases in the middle. CDR3 residues: CASSPMPLAATDTQYF. CDR3 nucleotides: TGTGCCAGCAGCCCAATGCCACTAGCCGCCACAGATACGCAGTATTTT.

This clonotype was counted at least ten times. One end of the junction does not line up with germline, which may come from a read error. This chain joins TRBV20-1 and TRBJ2-5; 7 bases agree with TRBD1. Germline V gene sequence: CDR1 DFQATT, CDR2 SNEGSKA (reference sequence). The CDR3 extends over 13 amino acids. The CDR3 DNA follows: TGCAGTGCCAGAGGACAGGACCAAGAGACCCAGTACTTC. It specifies CSARGQDQETQYF.

This rearrangement joins TRBV7-9 to TRBJ2-7, with D perhaps matching TRBD2 (6 bases). The CDR3 has 12 amino acids. Trimming pared 3 bases from V and 4 bases from J, leaving 7 bases between. CDR1 and CDR2 from the germline V gene are SEHNR and FQNEAQ (reference sequence). The CDR3 DNA sequence: TGTGCCAGCAGCTTTAGCGGATACGAGCAGTACTTC. Translating gives CASSFSGYEQYF.

The CDR3: CASTTTSGSTGEQYF. For the CDR3, the DNA is TGTGCCAGCACCACAACTAGCGGTTCAACGGGCGAGCAGTACTTC. This chain connects TRBV28 to TRBJ2-7, with 8 bases that match TRBD2. The germline CDR1 and CDR2 sequences are MDHEN and SYDVKM. CDR3 length: 15 residues. J was trimmed by 6 bases and V by 7 bases; bases with no gene match: 14.

As to this clonotype: This could be a read error, since a much larger clone is one nucleotide away. This chain joins TRBV6-2 or TRBV6-3 and TRBJ1-2; D remains ambiguous. V lost 4 bases and J lost 5, with 8 bases in between. The CDR3 consists of 12 residues. Germline CDR1 is MNHEY and CDR2 is SVGEGT. CDR3 in amino acids: CASSSGLYGYTF. In nucleotides, the CDR3 is TGTGCCAGCAGTTCCGGCTTATATGGCTACACCTTC.